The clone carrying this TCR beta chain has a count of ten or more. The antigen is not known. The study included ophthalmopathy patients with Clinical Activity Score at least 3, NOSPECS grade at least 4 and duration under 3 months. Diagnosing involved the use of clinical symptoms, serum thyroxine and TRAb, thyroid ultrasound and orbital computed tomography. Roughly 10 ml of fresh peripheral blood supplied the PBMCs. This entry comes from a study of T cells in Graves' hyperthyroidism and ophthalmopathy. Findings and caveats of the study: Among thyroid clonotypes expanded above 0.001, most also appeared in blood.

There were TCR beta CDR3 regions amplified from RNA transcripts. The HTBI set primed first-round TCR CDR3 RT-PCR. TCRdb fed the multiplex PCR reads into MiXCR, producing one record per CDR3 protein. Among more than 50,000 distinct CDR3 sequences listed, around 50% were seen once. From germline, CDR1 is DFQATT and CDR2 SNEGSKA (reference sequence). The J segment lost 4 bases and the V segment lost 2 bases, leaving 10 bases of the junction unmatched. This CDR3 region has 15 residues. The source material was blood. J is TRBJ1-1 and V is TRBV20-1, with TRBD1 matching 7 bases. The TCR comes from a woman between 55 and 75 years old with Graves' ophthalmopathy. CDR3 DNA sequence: TGCAGTGCTAGATCCGGGAGGCAGGGGGGCACTGAAGCTTTCTTT. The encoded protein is CSARSGRQGGTEAFF.